This T cell receptor (beta chain) was found in a study of blood T cells in healthy people across ages. Whole-study results and caveats: A strong correlation was found between TCR beta diversity and the percentage of naive T cells.

Primed by a sample-barcoded 5' primer and a J-beta primer mix, a second PCR proceeded for about 7 to 12 cycles. One entry per CDR3 protein, called by TCRdb with MiXCR from the 5' RACE reads. The profile covers about 1,500,000 distinct CDR3 sequences, with 28% appearing a single time and more than 6% taken by the ten largest. A remark on this clonotype: Its specificity is not known.

Germline V CDR1 and CDR2: DFQATT, SNEGSKA (reference sequence). This CDR3 is built from 13 residues. Trimming stripped 2 bases from V and 8 bases from J, with 15 bases between. This TCR came from a woman younger than 45 in good health. Sample: blood. V gene TRBV20-1 combines with J gene TRBJ1-2; D gene uncertain. Written as DNA, the CDR3 is TGCAGTGCTAGACCCTCACCTAGCGGGGGCTACACCTTC. This sequence encodes CSARPSPSGGYTF.